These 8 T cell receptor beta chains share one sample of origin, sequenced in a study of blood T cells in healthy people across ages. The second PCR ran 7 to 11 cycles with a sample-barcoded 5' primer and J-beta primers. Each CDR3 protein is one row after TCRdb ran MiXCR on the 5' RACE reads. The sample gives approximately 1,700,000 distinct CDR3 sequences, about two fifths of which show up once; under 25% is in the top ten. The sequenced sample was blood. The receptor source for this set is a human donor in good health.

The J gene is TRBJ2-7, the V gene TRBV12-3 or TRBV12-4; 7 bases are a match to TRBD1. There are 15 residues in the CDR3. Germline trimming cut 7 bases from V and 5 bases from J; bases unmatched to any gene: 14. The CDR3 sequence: CASNLDRVITDEQYF. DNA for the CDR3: TGTGCCAGCAACCTAGACAGGGTGATAACCGACGAGCAGTACTTC.

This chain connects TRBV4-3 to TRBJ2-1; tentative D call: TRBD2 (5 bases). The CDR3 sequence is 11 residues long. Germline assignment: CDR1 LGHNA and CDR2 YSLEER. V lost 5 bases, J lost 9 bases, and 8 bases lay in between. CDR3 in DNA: TGCGCCAGCAGCGACCGGGGTGAGCAGTTCTTC. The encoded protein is CASSDRGEQFF.

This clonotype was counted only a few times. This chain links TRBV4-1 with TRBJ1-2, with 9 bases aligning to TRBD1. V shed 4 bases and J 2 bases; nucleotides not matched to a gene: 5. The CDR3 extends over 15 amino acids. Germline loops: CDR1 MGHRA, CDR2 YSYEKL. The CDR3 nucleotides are TGCGCCAGCAGCCCCGTACAGGGGGCGAACTATGGCTACACCTTC. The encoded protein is CASSPVQGANYGYTF.

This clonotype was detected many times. For the CDR3, the DNA is TGTGCCAGCAGCTTATCAGGGGGTGACGAGCAGTACTTC. This translates into CASSLSGGDEQYF. The rearrangement uses TRBV7-2 and TRBJ2-7; 7 positions match TRBD1. With V trimmed by 2 bases and J by 5 bases, 3 bases remained unmatched. This CDR3 comprises 13 residues. Per germline, CDR1 SGHTA and CDR2 FQGNSA.

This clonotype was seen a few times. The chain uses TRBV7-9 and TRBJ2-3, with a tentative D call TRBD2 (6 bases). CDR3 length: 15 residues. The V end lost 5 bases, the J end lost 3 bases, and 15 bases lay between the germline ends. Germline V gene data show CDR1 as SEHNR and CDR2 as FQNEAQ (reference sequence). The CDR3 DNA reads TGTGCCAGCAGCCTCGGGGGAGGACAAACAGATACGCAGTATTTT. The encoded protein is CASSLGGGQTDTQYF.

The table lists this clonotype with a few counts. The CDR3 nucleotides read TGTGCCAGCAGTCCAGGGGGGACCGGGGAGCTGTTTTTT. As protein: CASSPGGTGELFF. V and J are TRBV28 and TRBJ2-2, with D perhaps TRBD1 (7 bases). CDR3 length: 13 amino acids. V lost 5 bases and J lost 5, with 9 bases in between. CDR1 is MDHEN, CDR2 SYDVKM, per germline.

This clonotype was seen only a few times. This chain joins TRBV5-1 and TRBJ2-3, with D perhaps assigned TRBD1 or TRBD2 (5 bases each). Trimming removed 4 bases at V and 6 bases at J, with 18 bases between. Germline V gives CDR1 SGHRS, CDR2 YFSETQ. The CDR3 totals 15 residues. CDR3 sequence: CASSLLGVTRDTQYF. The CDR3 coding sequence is TGCGCCAGCAGCCTGTTGGGGGTAACCCGGGATACGCAGTATTTT.

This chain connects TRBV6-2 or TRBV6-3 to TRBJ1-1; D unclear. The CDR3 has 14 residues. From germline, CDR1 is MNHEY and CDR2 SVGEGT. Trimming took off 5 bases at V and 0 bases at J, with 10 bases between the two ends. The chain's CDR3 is CASSTQRMNTEAFF. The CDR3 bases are TGTGCCAGCAGTACACAGAGAATGAACACTGAAGCTTTCTTT.